This T cell receptor (beta chain) is from a study of OX40 agonist ivuxolimab in advanced cancers. The CDR3 is 14 residues long. J gave up 6 bases and V 3 bases, and 4 bases lay outside the gene matches. CDR1 and CDR2 (germline): PRHDT, FYEKMQ (reference sequence). This clone was seen once. Its antigen is undetermined. Repertoires were generated with immunoSEQ multiplex PCR, while TCRdb's copy carries only in-frame clones and drops some. The repertoire holds 50,000 to 75,000 clones, 86% seen once, with over 1% in the top ten. Findings and limits, study-wide: At doses 0.1 to 3.0 mg/kg, CD4+ and CD8+ clones expanded.

This material consisted of CD4+ or CD8+ T cells sorted from blood, taken in a trial of the OX40 agonist ivuxolimab. The clonotype comes from an adult with an advanced solid tumor such as melanoma, head and neck, liver or kidney cancer. The chain couples TRBV13 to TRBJ1-4; 7 positions agree with TRBD1. This CDR3 reads CASSLRRGYEKLFF. In DNA, the CDR3 is TGTGCCAGCAGCTTGCGCAGGGGGTATGAAAAACTGTTTTTT.